What follows is one TCR beta chain and its context. TCRdb keeps only in-frame clones here, not all; method: immunoSEQ multiplex PCR. The sample carries some 130,000 clones, roughly 90% recorded once. These data belong to a study of control samples from healthy donors and cancer patients. CDR1 and CDR2 from the germline V gene are MNHEY and SVGAGI. The CDR3 loop spans 14 amino acids. The germline V and J ends were trimmed by 7 bases and 7 bases, with 14 bases remaining between them. The chain uses TRBV6-5 and TRBJ1-6; TRBD1 might be the D (5 bases). Sequencing used blood. The sequence was collected from a middle-aged man in good health. The CDR3 loop reads CASTTNGGNSPLHF. CDR3 sequence (DNA): TGTGCCAGCACCACAAATGGGGGGAATTCACCCCTCCACTTT.